This TCR beta chain was identified during a study of CD8 T cells in ankylosing spondylitis. Quantitative molecular-barcoded 5'-RACE generated the TCR beta libraries. MiXCR, run by TCRdb on the 5' RACE reads, gives a single entry per CDR3 protein. The sample carries 200,000 to 250,000 distinct CDR3 sequences, around a quarter recorded once. This clonotype was observed many times. The antigen remains unidentified. Study-level results: Reported data indicate significant enrichment of disease-linked clones within matched ankylosing spondylitis synovial fluid.

Germline values: CDR1 DFQATT, CDR2 SNEGSKA (reference sequence). Trimming cost V 1 base and J 2 bases, with 18 bases left between them. This CDR3 comprises 16 residues. The origin of this receptor is a male donor with ankylosing spondylitis or in good health (not recorded which). Sequencing was done on a sample of blood, either unsorted or a sorted T cell fraction (not recorded which). The chain uses TRBV20-1 and TRBJ2-7, with D possibly called TRBD1 or TRBD2 (6 bases each). Written as DNA, the CDR3 is TGCAGTGCTAGAGGTTTTACAGGGACTCAACCCTACGAGCAGTACTTC. Translating gives CSARGFTGTQPYEQYF.